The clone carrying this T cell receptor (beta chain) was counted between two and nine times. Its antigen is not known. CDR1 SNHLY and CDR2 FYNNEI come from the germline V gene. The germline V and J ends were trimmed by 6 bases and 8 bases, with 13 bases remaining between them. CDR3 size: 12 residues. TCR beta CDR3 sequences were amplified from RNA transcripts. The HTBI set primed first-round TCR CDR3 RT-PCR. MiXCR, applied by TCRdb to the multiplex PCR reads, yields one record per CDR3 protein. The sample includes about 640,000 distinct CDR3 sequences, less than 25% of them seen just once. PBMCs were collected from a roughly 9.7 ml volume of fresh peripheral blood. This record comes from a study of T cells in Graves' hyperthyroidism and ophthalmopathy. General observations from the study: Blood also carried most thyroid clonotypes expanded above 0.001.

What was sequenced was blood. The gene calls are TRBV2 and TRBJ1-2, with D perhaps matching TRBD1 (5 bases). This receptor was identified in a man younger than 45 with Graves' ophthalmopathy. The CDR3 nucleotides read TGTGCCAGCAGGGCTGACAGTGAAGGCTACACCTTC. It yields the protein CASRADSEGYTF.